This T cell receptor (beta chain) was sequenced during a study of identical twins. The germline gives CDR1 SGHDT, CDR2 YYEEEE. The V gene lost 1 base and the J gene lost 2 bases, with 10 bases spanning the gap. The CDR3 contains 14 residues. TCRdb processed the 5' RACE reads anew with MiXCR; each CDR3 protein has one entry. The table has a few hundred thousand distinct CDR3 sequences, just under 10% seen once. This clonotype was seen repeatedly, ten times or more. These data are also associated with another study on yellow fever vaccine responses in identical twins.

The rearrangement links TRBV5-6 to TRBJ2-7; D gene unclear. Sequencing input: PBMCs. This clonotype originated in a woman aged 18-29 years in good health. This CDR3 is CASSLRVVPYEQYF. The CDR3 DNA sequence: TGTGCCAGCAGCTTGCGGGTGGTTCCCTACGAGCAGTACTTC.